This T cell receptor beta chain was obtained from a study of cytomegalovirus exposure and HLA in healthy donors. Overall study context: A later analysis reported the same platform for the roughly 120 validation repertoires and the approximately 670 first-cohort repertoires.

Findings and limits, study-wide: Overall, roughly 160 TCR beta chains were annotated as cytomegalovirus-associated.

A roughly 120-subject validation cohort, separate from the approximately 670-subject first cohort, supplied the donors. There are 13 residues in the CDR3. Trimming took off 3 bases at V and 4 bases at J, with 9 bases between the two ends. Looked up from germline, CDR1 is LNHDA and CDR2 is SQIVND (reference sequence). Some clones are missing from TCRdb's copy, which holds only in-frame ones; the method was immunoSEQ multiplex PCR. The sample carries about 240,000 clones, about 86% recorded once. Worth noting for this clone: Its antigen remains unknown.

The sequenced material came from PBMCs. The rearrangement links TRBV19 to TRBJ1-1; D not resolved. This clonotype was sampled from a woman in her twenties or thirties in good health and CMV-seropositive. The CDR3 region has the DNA TGTGCCAGTAGTATGAGGGTAAGCACTGAAGCTTTCTTT. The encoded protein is CASSMRVSTEAFF.